The 5 T cell receptor beta chains below come from one sample, sequenced in a study of early T cells in non-severe SARS-CoV-2 infection. TCRdb re-analysed the 5' RACE reads in MiXCR, keeping a single row per CDR3 protein. The profile shows over 30,000 distinct CDR3 sequences, roughly 5.7% of them singletons. Sequenced material: whole blood. The receptors stem from an adult who was a healthcare worker with PCR-confirmed SARS-CoV-2 infection or an uninfected control (not recorded which).

Remarks on this clonotype: Being one base from a much bigger clone, this may be a read error. The chain is built from TRBV7-9 and TRBJ1-5; TRBD1 matches at 8 bases. This CDR3 contains 14 residues. Germline lookup yields CDR1 SEHNR and CDR2 FQNEAQ (reference sequence). Here the CDR3 DNA reads TGTGTCAGCAGCCTTGGACAGGGTGATCAGCCCCAGCATTTT. Protein product: CVSSLGQGDQPQHF.

This clonotype was counted ten times or more. J is TRBJ1-1 and V is TRBV30; unclear D gene. CDR1 GTSNPN and CDR2 SVGIG come from the germline V gene (reference sequence). The CDR3 sequence is 12 residues long. Trimming left V 2 bases short and J 10 bases short, with 14 bases between. Here the CDR3 reads CAWSPSSRVAFF. CDR3 DNA: TGTGCCTGGAGTCCCAGTTCGCGGGTAGCTTTCTTT. Using reference TRBV30 and TRBJ1-1 for the parts outside the CDR3, the full variable domain is SQTIHQWPATLVQPVGSPLSLECTVEGTSNPNLYWYRQAAGRGLQLLFYSVGIGQISSEVPQNLSASRPQDRQFILSSKKLLLSDSGFYLCAWSPSSRVAFFGQGTRLTVV.

The table lists this clonotype with many counts. The chain recombines TRBV27 with TRBJ2-5; 11 bases agree with TRBD2. The CDR3 covers 15 residues. V shed 5 bases and J 2 bases; nucleotides not matched to a gene: 4. The V gene's germline CDR1 is MNHEY and CDR2 SMNVEV (reference sequence). The CDR3 bases are TGTGCCAGCAGTCCTTGGACTAGCGGGCAAGAGACCCAGTACTTC. Residues: CASSPWTSGQETQYF.

This clonotype was detected ten times or more. This chain connects TRBV15 to TRBJ1-1, with a weak D call TRBD1 (6 bases). This CDR3 has 13 residues. Trimming left V 0 bases short and J 8 bases short, with 10 bases between. CDR1 is LNHNV, CDR2 YYDKDF, per germline (reference sequence). The CDR3 DNA reads as TGTGCCACCAGCAGAGATGGGGGCCTCGAAGCTTTCTTT. Protein sequence: CATSRDGGLEAFF. Based on the CDR3 plus reference TRBV15 and TRBJ1-1, the full variable domain is DAMVIQNPRYQVTQFGKPVTLSCSQTLNHNVMYWYQQKSSQAPKLLFHYYDKDFNNEADTPDNFQSRRPNTSFCFLDIRSPGLGDTAMYLCATSRDGGLEAFFGQGTRLTVV.

This clonotype came up a few times. V is TRBV5-6 and J is TRBJ1-2; possible D gene TRBD1, 5 bases. CDR3 size: 14 residues. V dropped 0 bases and J dropped 2 bases, with 8 bases sitting between them. Germline CDR1 SGHDT, CDR2 YYEEEE. As DNA, the CDR3 is TGTGCCAGCAGCTTGGGGGCAGGGAACTATGGCTACACCTTC. As protein: CASSLGAGNYGYTF.